The rows below give T cell receptor beta chains drawn from one sample of a study of radiation and T cells in renal cell carcinoma. Only in-frame clones appear in the TCRdb table, and some are missing; sequencing was by immunoSEQ multiplex PCR. The profile shows some 70,000 clones, over 80% of them singletons. The source material was blood, sampled from a patient whose treatment included radiotherapy and nephrectomy. The receptors were gathered from a man aged 55-75 years with renal cell carcinoma. Both conserved end residues are part of each CDR3. The D gene is left open where the match is weak. Not all rows give a size; the values are once, few, many and, for expanded clones, a class.

size,D,J,V,CDR3,DNA
-,-,TRBJ1-5,TRBV19,CASSIQAYSNQPQHF,TGTGCCAGTAGTATACAAGCGTATAGCAATCAGCCCCAGCATTTT
-,-,TRBJ2-4,TRBV7-2,CASSARGGAALGAKNIQYF,TGTGCCAGCAGCGCACGCGGGGGCGCAGCCCTAGGAGCCAAAAACATTCAGTACTTC
-,TRBD1,TRBJ1-2,TRBV28,CASIPQGANYGYTF,TGTGCCAGCATCCCACAGGGGGCAAACTATGGCTACACCTTC
-,-,TRBJ2-1,TRBV7-9,CASLGRGINEQFF,TGTGCCAGCCTAGGCAGGGGAATAAATGAGCAGTTCTTC
few,TRBD2,TRBJ2-7,TRBV6-5,CASRAGRYEQYF,TGTGCCAGCAGAGCGGGAAGGTACGAGCAGTACTTC
-,-,TRBJ2-1,TRBV6-1,CASRPDSNNEQFF,TGTGCCAGCAGGCCGGACAGCAACAATGAGCAGTTCTTC
-,TRBD1,TRBJ2-2,TRBV5-3,CARSSGGRTGELFF,TGTGCCAGAAGCTCAGGGGGACGGACCGGGGAGCTGTTTTTT
-,-,TRBJ1-1,TRBV7-3,CASSIGPGEHTEAFF,TGTGCCAGCAGCATAGGTCCCGGGGAGCACACTGAAGCTTTCTTT
-,TRBD2,TRBJ2-5,TRBV9,CASSVYTSGDGEQYF,TGTGCCAGCAGCGTGTATACTAGCGGGGACGGGGAGCAGTACTTC
-,TRBD1,TRBJ1-2,TRBV28,CASSSHGQGGGKNGYTF,TGTGCCAGCAGTTCACACGGTCAGGGGGGAGGGAAAAATGGCTACACCTTC
-,TRBD2,TRBJ2-1,TRBV5-4,CASSRVGTSSYNEQFF,TGTGCCAGCAGCCGCGTTGGGACTAGCTCCTACAATGAGCAGTTCTTC
-,-,TRBJ2-1,TRBV18,CASSPDGGVNEQFF,TGTGCCAGCTCGCCTGATGGCGGGGTCAATGAGCAGTTCTTC
-,-,TRBJ2-7,TRBV2,CASSPGYYEQYF,TGTGCCAGCAGCCCGGGGTACTACGAGCAGTACTTC
-,TRBD2,TRBJ2-2,TRBV13,CASSPGLAGSTGELFF,TGTGCCAGCAGCCCGGGACTAGCGGGTAGCACCGGGGAGCTGTTTTTT
few,-,TRBJ1-2,TRBV7-6,CASSARENYGYTF,TGTGCCAGCAGCGCCAGGGAAAACTATGGCTACACCTTC
once,-,TRBJ2-3,TRBV29-1,CSVDLPGTDTQYF,TGCAGCGTTGACCTCCCGGGGACAGATACGCAGTATTTT
-,-,TRBJ1-4,TRBV28,CASSLAGLREKLFF,TGTGCCAGCAGTTTGGCTGGGCTTCGTGAAAAACTGTTTTTT
-,TRBD2,TRBJ2-2,TRBV19,CASSVRTSPTGELFF,TGTGCCAGTAGTGTTCGGACTAGCCCCACCGGGGAGCTGTTTTTT
-,TRBD2,TRBJ2-3,TRBV5-1,CASSRAISGRPGDTQYF,TGCGCCAGCAGCCGTGCCATAAGCGGGAGGCCGGGGGATACGCAGTATTTT
-,-,TRBJ2-1,TRBV13,CASSLLVTGPTGEQFF,TGTGCCAGCAGCTTATTAGTGACAGGCCCCACCGGGGAGCAGTTCTTC
-,-,TRBJ1-3,TRBV27,CASSFAPAGNTIYF,TGTGCCAGCAGTTTCGCACCTGCTGGAAACACCATATATTTT
-,TRBD2,TRBJ2-5,TRBV30,CAWSLAGGPGETQYF,TGTGCCTGGAGCCTAGCGGGAGGGCCTGGGGAGACCCAGTACTTC
-,TRBD2,TRBJ2-7,TRBV2,CASSLLLAGAEEQYF,TGTGCCAGCAGTCTCCTACTAGCGGGGGCTGAGGAGCAGTACTTC
-,-,TRBJ1-4,TRBV6-6,CASSYFQGANEKLFF,TGTGCCAGCAGTTACTTTCAGGGTGCTAATGAAAAACTGTTTTTT
-,-,TRBJ2-6,TRBV10-3,CASSWDSGANVLTF,TGTGCCAGCAGTTGGGACTCTGGGGCCAACGTCCTGACTTTC
-,-,TRBJ2-3,TRBV5-1,CASYVQGLPDTQYF,TGCGCCAGCTACGTTCAGGGGCTGCCCGATACGCAGTATTTT
-,TRBD1,TRBJ2-7,TRBV30,CALRQGAGYEQYF,TGTGCCTTACGACAGGGGGCGGGCTACGAGCAGTACTTC
-,TRBD2,TRBJ2-2,TRBV10-1,CASTGLAGTGELFF,TGCGCCAGCACTGGACTAGCGGGCACCGGGGAGCTGTTTTTT
-,TRBD2,TRBJ2-1,TRBV11-3,CASSSEREVHNEQFF,TGTGCCAGCAGCTCTGAGCGGGAGGTCCACAATGAGCAGTTCTTC
-,TRBD1,TRBJ2-5,TRBV28,CASRRTGAQETQYF,TGTGCCAGCAGGCGGACAGGCGCCCAAGAGACCCAGTACTTC
few,TRBD1,TRBJ2-3,TRBV7-6,CASSLQDRGTDTQYF,TGTGCCAGCAGCTTACAGGACAGGGGCACAGATACGCAGTATTTT
-,TRBD1,TRBJ2-7,TRBV5-1,CASSLAGQGYEQYF,TGCGCCAGCAGCTTGGCTGGACAGGGCTACGAGCAGTACTTC
few,-,TRBJ2-6,TRBV7-9,CASSLLGGPGANVLTF,TGTGCCAGCAGCTTATTGGGGGGGCCTGGGGCCAACGTCCTGACTTTC
-,-,TRBJ2-1,TRBV6-5,CASSSPGTSYNEQFF,TGTGCCAGCAGTTCCCCCGGGACATCTTACAATGAGCAGTTCTTC
once,-,TRBJ1-1,TRBV7-2,CASSPQGRRTEAFF,TGTGCCAGCAGCCCTCAGGGGAGGAGGACTGAAGCTTTCTTT
once,-,TRBJ1-5,TRBV6-1,CASSESGVRNQPQHF,TGTGCCAGCAGTGAATCGGGGGTGCGCAATCAGCCCCAGCATTTT
-,TRBD1,TRBJ1-1,TRBV5-4,CASTGGGGLAAFF,TGTGCCAGCACAGGGGGCGGGGGGTTGGCAGCTTTCTTT
-,TRBD2,TRBJ2-6,TRBV5-4,CASSSGLAGGGANVLTF,TGTGCCAGCAGCTCGGGACTAGCGGGAGGTGGGGCCAACGTCCTGACTTTC